The text below deals with one TCR beta chain. A junction boundary mismatches the germline segment, possibly from a read error. The sample belongs to a study of blood T cell repertoires in COVID-19. Study information: Sources were T cells, B-cell-depleted T cells, or PBMCs; the material itself was cDNA or gDNA.

Produced via immunoSEQ multiplex PCR; TCRdb's table is partial and in-frame only. The sample shows around 300,000 clones, approximately 88% of them seen only once. Germline values: CDR1 SGHAT, CDR2 FQNNGV. The CDR3 covers 13 residues. Sequencing was done on a sample of peripheral blood. The chain links TRBV11-2 to TRBJ1-6; D is ambiguous. The clonotype comes from a man aged 18 to 29 with active or convalescent COVID-19. CDR3 sequence (DNA): TGTGCCAGCAGTTTAGCCCCGGGTGCCCCCCTCCACTTT. Translating gives CASSLAPGAPLHF.